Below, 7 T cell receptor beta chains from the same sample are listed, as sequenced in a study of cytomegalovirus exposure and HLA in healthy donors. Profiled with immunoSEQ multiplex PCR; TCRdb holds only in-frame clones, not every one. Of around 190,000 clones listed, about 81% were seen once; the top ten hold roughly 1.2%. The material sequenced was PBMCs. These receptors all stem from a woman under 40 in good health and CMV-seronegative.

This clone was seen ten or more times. CDR3 nucleotides: TGCGCCAGCAGCTCGGACGGACAGCAGAATCAGCCCCAGCATTTT. It encodes CASSSDGQQNQPQHF. The chain has TRBV5-1 and TRBJ1-5; D is possibly TRBD1 (6 bases). V was cut by 3 bases and J by 4 bases, with 14 bases left in between. The CDR3 extends over 15 amino acids. Germline V gene sequence: CDR1 SGHRS, CDR2 YFSETQ.

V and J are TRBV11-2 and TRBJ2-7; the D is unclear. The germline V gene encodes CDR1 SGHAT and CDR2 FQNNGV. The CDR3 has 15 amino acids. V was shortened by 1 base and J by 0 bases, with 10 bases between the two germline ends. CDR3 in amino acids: CASSLGPALSYEQYF. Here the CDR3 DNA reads TGTGCCAGCAGCTTAGGGCCCGCCCTCTCCTACGAGCAGTACTTC. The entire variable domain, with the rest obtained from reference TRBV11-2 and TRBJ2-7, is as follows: EAGVAQSPRYKIIEKRQSVAFWCNPISGHATLYWYQQILGQGPKLLIQFQNNGVVDDSQLPKDRFSAERLKGVDSTLKIQPAKLEDSAVYLCASSLGPALSYEQYFGPGTRLTVT.

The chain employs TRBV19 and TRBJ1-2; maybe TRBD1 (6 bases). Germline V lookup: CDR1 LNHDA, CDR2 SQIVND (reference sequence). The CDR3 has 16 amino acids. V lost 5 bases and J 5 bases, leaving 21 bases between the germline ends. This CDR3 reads CASSPQDSRWGYGYTF. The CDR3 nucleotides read TGTGCCAGTAGTCCACAGGACAGCCGCTGGGGGTATGGCTACACCTTC.

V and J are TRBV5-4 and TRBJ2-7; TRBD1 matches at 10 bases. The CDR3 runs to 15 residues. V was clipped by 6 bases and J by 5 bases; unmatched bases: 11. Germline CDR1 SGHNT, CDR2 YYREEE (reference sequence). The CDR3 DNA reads TGTGCCAGCACCACCAGGGACAGGGGAAGAAACGAGCAGTACTTC. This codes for CASTTRDRGRNEQYF. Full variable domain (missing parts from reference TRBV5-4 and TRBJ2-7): ETGVTQSPTHLIKTRGQQVTLRCSSQSGHNTVSWYQQALGQGPQFIFQYYREEENGRGNFPPRFSGLQFPNYSSELNVNALELDDSALYLCASTTRDRGRNEQYFGPGTRLTVT.

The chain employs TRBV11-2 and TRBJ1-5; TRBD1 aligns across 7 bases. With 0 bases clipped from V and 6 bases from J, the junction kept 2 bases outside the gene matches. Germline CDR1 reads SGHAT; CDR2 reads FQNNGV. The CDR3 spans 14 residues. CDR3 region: CASSLDPGGQPQHF. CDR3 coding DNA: TGTGCCAGCAGCTTAGATCCAGGGGGTCAGCCCCAGCATTTT.

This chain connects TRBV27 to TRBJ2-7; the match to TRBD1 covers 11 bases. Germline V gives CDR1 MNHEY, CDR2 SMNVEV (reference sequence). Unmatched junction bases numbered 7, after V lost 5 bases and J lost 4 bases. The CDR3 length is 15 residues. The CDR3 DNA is TGTGCCAGCAGTAGCTTGGACAGGGGGCATTACGAGCAGTACTTC. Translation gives CASSSLDRGHYEQYF.

The CDR3 protein is CASSFRYRGTDTQYF. CDR3 sequence (DNA): TGCGCCAGCAGCTTCCGTTACAGGGGCACAGATACGCAGTATTTT. The chain employs TRBV5-1 and TRBJ2-3, with D tentatively TRBD1 (6 bases). The CDR3 is 15 amino acids. Germline V CDR1 and CDR2: SGHRS, YFSETQ. V gave up 2 bases and J gave up 1 base, with 11 bases separating them.